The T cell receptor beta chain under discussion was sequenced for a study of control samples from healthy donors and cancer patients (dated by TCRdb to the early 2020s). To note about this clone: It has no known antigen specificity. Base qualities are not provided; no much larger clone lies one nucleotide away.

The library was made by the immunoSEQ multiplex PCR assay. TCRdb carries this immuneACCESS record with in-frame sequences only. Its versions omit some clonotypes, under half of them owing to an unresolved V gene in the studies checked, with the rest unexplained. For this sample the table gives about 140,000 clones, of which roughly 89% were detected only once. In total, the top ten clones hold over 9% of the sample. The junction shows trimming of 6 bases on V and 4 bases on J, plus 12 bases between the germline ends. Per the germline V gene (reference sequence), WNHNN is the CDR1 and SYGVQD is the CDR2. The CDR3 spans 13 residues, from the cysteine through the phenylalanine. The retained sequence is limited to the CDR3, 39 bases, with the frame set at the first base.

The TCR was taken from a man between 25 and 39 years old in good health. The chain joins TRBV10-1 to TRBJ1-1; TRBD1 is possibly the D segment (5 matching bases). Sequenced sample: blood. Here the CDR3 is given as CASSGSRATEAFF. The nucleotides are TGCGCCAGCAGCGGTTCCAGGGCCACTGAAGCTTTCTTT.